These 18 T cell receptor beta chains were all obtained from the same sample, sequenced in a study of blood T cell repertoires in COVID-19 (dated by TCRdb to the early 2020s). Receptor libraries were prepared by the immunoSEQ multiplex PCR assay. TCRdb limited this immuneACCESS table to in-frame rearrangements with V and J called. A share of clones is missing; checked studies link under half to unresolved V genes, and the rest is unexplained. The sample table shows 400,000 to 550,000 clones, and 70% to 90% are seen once. The top ten hold roughly 1.9% of the sample. The material sequenced was PBMCs or T cells enriched from blood (not recorded which). These receptors originate from a woman younger than 30 with acute COVID-19.

This rearrangement joins TRBV7-9 to TRBJ1-1; D remains unclear. There are 15 residues in the CDR3. Germline lookup yields CDR1 SEHNR and CDR2 FQNEAQ (reference sequence). The V gene lost 5 bases and the J gene lost 1 base, with 14 bases spanning the gap. CDR3 in amino acids: CASSEGRVWNTEAFF. The CDR3 nucleotides are TGTGCCAGCAGCGAAGGGCGGGTCTGGAACACTGAAGCTTTCTTT. The complete variable domain, with remaining parts taken from reference TRBV7-9 and TRBJ1-1, reads DTGVSQNPRHKITKRGQNVTFRCDPISEHNRLYWYRQTLGQGPEFLTYFQNEAQLEKSRLLSDRFSAERPKGSFSTLEIQRTEQGDSAMYLCASSEGRVWNTEAFFGQGTRLTVV.

The rearrangement uses TRBV29-1 and TRBJ1-1; a weak D match, TRBD1 (6 bases). Looked up from germline, CDR1 is SQVTM and CDR2 is ANQGSEA. This CDR3 has 13 residues. V dropped 4 bases and J dropped 3 bases, with 12 bases sitting between them. CDR3 sequence (DNA): TGCAGCGTTGGCAGGACAGTGGACACTGAAGCTTTCTTT. Translation gives CSVGRTVDTEAFF. Using reference TRBV29-1 and TRBJ1-1 for the parts outside the CDR3, the full variable domain is SAVISQKPSRDICQRGTSLTIQCQVDSQVTMMFWYRQQPGQSLTLIATANQGSEATYESGFVIDKFPISRPNLTFSTLTVSNMSPEDSSIYLCSVGRTVDTEAFFGQGTRLTVV.

This rearrangement joins TRBV27 to TRBJ2-2, with 10 bases fitting TRBD2. CDR1 MNHEY and CDR2 SMNVEV come from the germline V gene (reference sequence). The length of the CDR3 is 15 residues. V gave up 5 bases and J gave up 5 bases; unmatched junction bases: 5. The CDR3 sequence is CASSLSGRFTGELFF. The CDR3 DNA is TGTGCCAGCAGTCTTAGCGGGAGGTTTACCGGGGAGCTGTTTTTT.

This chain links TRBV7-2 with TRBJ2-3, with 8 bases aligning to TRBD2. Trimming at V came to 5 bases and at J to 6 bases, leaving 7 bases not matched to a gene. In germline, CDR1 is SGHTA, CDR2 FQGNSA. This CDR3 has 14 residues. As DNA, the CDR3 is TGTGCCAGCAGCCCAACGGGAGGGTGGGATACGCAGTATTTT. It encodes CASSPTGGWDTQYF.

The genes are TRBV2 and TRBJ2-1; D remains ambiguous. The CDR3 has 13 amino acids. In germline, CDR1 is SNHLY, CDR2 FYNNEI. Trimming took off 5 bases at V and 0 bases at J, with 5 bases between the two ends. The CDR3 nucleotides read TGTGCCAGCAGTCAGGACTCCTACAATGAGCAGTTCTTC. Translated: CASSQDSYNEQFF.

The V call is TRBV24-1, the J call TRBJ2-2, with 10 positions matching TRBD2. V shed 1 base, J shed 4 bases, and the junction held 2 bases outside the gene matches. The CDR3 consists of 16 residues. Germline-derived CDR1 and CDR2 are KGHDR and SFDVKD. The CDR3 bases are TGTGCCACCAGTGATTTACGACTAGCGGGCACCGGGGAGCTGTTTTTT. Its translation is CATSDLRLAGTGELFF.

This chain uses TRBV27 with TRBJ2-7; D perhaps matches TRBD1 (7 bases). Germline V CDR1 and CDR2: MNHEY, SMNVEV (reference sequence). The CDR3 runs to 19 residues. Trimming took 4 bases from V and 0 from J, leaving 25 bases between them. The CDR3 nucleotides read TGTGCCAGCAGTTCGCGCGCGAGACAGGGTCGACTAGACTCCTACGAGCAGTACTTC. It yields the protein CASSSRARQGRLDSYEQYF.

The chain carries TRBV7-9 and TRBJ2-2; 10 nucleotides match TRBD2. The J segment lost 5 bases and the V segment lost 1 base, leaving 4 bases of the junction unmatched. The CDR3 extends over 16 amino acids. Germline assignment: CDR1 SEHNR and CDR2 FQNEAQ (reference sequence). The CDR3: CASSLGLAGATGELFF. The DNA of the CDR3 is TGTGCCAGCAGCTTAGGGCTAGCGGGAGCAACCGGGGAGCTGTTTTTT.

The V call is TRBV9, the J call TRBJ2-1, with 7 bases matching TRBD1. Germline CDR1 and CDR2: SGDLS and YYNGEE. V trimming: 3 bases; J trimming: 9 bases; junction bases outside the gene matches: 9. This CDR3 is built from 14 residues. CDR3 in DNA: TGTGCCAGCAGCGAGGGACAGAAAACAAGTGAGCAGTTCTTC. Its translation is CASSEGQKTSEQFF.

This clone showed up just a few times. The rearrangement uses TRBV5-5 and TRBJ1-4, with 7 bases that match TRBD1. The CDR3 has 16 amino acids. V lost 3 bases and J lost 3; bases outside the gene matches: 8. CDR1 SGHKS and CDR2 YYEKEE come from the germline V gene (reference sequence). The CDR3 DNA sequence: TGTGCCAGCAGCTCCCGCCGGGACAGACCTAATGAAAAACTGTTTTTT. This encodes CASSSRRDRPNEKLFF.

The chain has TRBV4-1 and TRBJ2-6; D possibly corresponds to TRBD1 (6 bases). V lost 0 bases and J lost 9, with 18 bases in between. The CDR3 is 17 amino acids. Germline-derived CDR1 and CDR2 are MGHRA and YSYEKL. The CDR3 reads CASSQDGGGPGSNVLTF. The CDR3 DNA reads TGCGCCAGCAGCCAAGATGGTGGGGGCCCGGGCAGCAACGTCCTGACTTTC.

The rearrangement uses TRBV11-2 and TRBJ2-1, with D possibly being TRBD2 (5 bases). The ends were cut back, 4 bases at V and 10 bases at J, with 11 bases in the middle. The CDR3 runs to 12 residues. Germline assignment: CDR1 SGHAT and CDR2 FQNNGV. In nucleotides, the CDR3 is TGTGCCAGCAGCTCCCCTCCGGGGGAGCAGTTCTTC. This translates into CASSSPPGEQFF.

The chain joins TRBV29-1 to TRBJ1-5; D remains unclear. This CDR3 comprises 14 residues. The ends were cut back, 6 bases at V and 5 bases at J, with 17 bases in the middle. Germline V gives CDR1 SQVTM, CDR2 ANQGSEA. The CDR3 DNA reads as TGCAGCGTAACGAATGGGGAGGCGGATCAGCCCCAGCATTTT. Protein: CSVTNGEADQPQHF.

The chain joins TRBV19 to TRBJ2-1; perhaps TRBD1 as D (5 bases). Deletions cut 4 bases from V and 3 bases from J, with 10 bases between. The CDR3 sequence is 14 residues long. The germline V gene has CDR1 LNHDA and CDR2 SQIVND (reference sequence). In DNA, the CDR3 is TGTGCCAGTAGTAAGGGCAGGGTCTACAATGAGCAGTTCTTC. The encoded protein is CASSKGRVYNEQFF.

In DNA form, the CDR3 reads TGTGCCATCCGGGACAGGTTAGACAATGAGCAGTTCTTC. It translates to CAIRDRLDNEQFF. The chain links TRBV10-3 to TRBJ2-1; TRBD1 matches 8 bases. The CDR3 is made up of 13 amino acids. V lost 8 bases and J lost 5; bases outside the gene matches: 5. The germline gives CDR1 ENHRY, CDR2 SYGVKD.

The chain recombines TRBV5-6 with TRBJ1-6; no firm D call. The CDR3 is 12 amino acids. Germline V gene sequence: CDR1 SGHDT, CDR2 YYEEEE. Trimming removed 3 bases at V and 10 bases at J, with 8 bases between. The CDR3 bases are TGTGCCAGCAGCTCCTTGTCCTCACCCCTCCACTTT. Encoded protein: CASSSLSSPLHF.

This clone was detected only a few times. The gene calls are TRBV11-2 and TRBJ1-4; TRBD1 matches at 7 bases. V trimming: 1 base; J trimming: 7 bases; junction bases outside the gene matches: 9. This CDR3 is built from 16 residues. CDR1 and CDR2 from the germline V gene are SGHAT and FQNNGV. In DNA, the CDR3 is TGTGCCAGCAGCTTAGGAATAGGGGGCGGATCTGAAAAACTGTTTTTT. Protein: CASSLGIGGGSEKLFF.

The chain uses TRBV6-2 or TRBV6-3 and TRBJ2-1; D perhaps matches TRBD2 (5 bases). From germline, CDR1 is MNHEY and CDR2 SVGEGT. V was trimmed by 0 bases and J by 0 bases, leaving 9 bases between them. The CDR3 runs 16 residues. The CDR3 here is CASSYSPGSSYNEQFF. The CDR3 coding sequence is TGTGCCAGCAGTTACTCGCCGGGAAGCTCCTACAATGAGCAGTTCTTC.